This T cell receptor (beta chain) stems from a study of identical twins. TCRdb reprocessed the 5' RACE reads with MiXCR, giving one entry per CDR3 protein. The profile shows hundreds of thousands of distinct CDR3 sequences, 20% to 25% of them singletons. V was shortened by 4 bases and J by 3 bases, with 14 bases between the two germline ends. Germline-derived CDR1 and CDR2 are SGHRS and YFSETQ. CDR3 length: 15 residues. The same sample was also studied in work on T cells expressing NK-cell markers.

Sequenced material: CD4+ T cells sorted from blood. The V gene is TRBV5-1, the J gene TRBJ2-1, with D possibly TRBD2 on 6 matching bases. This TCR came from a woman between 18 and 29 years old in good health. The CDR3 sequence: CASSPVRTNYNEQFF. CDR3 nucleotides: TGCGCCAGCAGCCCGGTCCGGACTAACTACAATGAGCAGTTCTTC. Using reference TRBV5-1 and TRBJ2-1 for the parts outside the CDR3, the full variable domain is KAGVTQTPRYLIKTRGQQVTLSCSPISGHRSVSWYQQTPGQGLQFLFEYFSETQRNKGNFPGRFSGRQFSNSRSEMNVSTLELGDSALYLCASSPVRTNYNEQFFGPGTRLTVL.